The entry that follows covers one T cell receptor (beta chain) sequence. In the original analysis: How many nucleated cells were present was estimated from reference gene primer amplification. Profiling relied on immunoSEQ multiplex PCR, and the TCRdb table lists in-frame clones only, not all of them. V and J calls plus clone size are reproduced from that table; the DNA served to infer D and trimming. The data contain 200,000 to 250,000 clones, approximately 84% of them seen just once; the ten biggest clones take up approximately 1.8%. This CDR3 spans 16 amino acids. V gave up 1 base and J gave up 2 bases; unmatched junction bases: 8. CDR1 SGHNT and CDR2 YYREEE come from the germline V gene (reference sequence). The data stem from a study of blood T cell repertoires in COVID-19. Whole-study context: From the United States, Italy and Spain came samples of acute and convalescent COVID-19. Sample material is recorded as cDNA or gDNA derived from T cells, B-cell-depleted T cells, or PBMCs.

Enrollees, about 18 to 89 years old, lived in some 24 US areas. The clonotype was recovered from a man in his fifties or sixties who had recovered from COVID-19. The chain joins TRBV5-4 to TRBJ1-2; the match to TRBD1 covers 7 bases. Sequencing was performed on PBMCs or T cells enriched from blood (not recorded which). The CDR3 nucleotides are TGTGCCAGCAGCTTGAGGGGGACAGAGGCCAACTATGGCTACACCTTC. Protein sequence: CASSLRGTEANYGYTF.